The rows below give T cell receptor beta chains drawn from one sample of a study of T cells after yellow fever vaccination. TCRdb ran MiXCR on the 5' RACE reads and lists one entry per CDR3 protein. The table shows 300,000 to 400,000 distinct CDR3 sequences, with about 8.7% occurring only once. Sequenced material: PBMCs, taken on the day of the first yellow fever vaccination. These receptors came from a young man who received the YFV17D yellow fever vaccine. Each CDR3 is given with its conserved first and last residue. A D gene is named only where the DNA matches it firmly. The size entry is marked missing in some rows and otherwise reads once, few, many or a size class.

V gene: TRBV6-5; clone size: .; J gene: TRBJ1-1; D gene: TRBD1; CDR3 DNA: TGTGCCAGCAGTTATAGGGACAGGGTGGGGACTGAAGCTTTCTTT; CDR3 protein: CASSYRDRVGTEAFF
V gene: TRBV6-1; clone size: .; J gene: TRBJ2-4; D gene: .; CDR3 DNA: TGTGCCAGCAGTAGGGACGGAAAAAACATTCAGTACTTC; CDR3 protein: CASSRDGKNIQYF
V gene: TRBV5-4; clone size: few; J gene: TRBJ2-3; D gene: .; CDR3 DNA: TGTGCCAGCAGTCGCGTGTCGGCAGATACGCAGTATTTT; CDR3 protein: CASSRVSADTQYF
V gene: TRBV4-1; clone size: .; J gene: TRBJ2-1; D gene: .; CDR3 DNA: TGCGCCAGCAGCCCGGTAGGGAGCGGCACCTACAATGAGCAGTTCTTC; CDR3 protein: CASSPVGSGTYNEQFF
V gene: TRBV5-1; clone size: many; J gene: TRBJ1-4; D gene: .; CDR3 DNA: TGCGCCAGCAGCTTGGGTACTACAGGGAGAGTCGAAAAACTGTTTTTT; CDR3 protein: CASSLGTTGRVEKLFF
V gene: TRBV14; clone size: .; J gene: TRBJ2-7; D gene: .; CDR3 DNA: TGTGCCAGCAGCGGAACAGGGTTCTCCTACGAGCAGTACTTC; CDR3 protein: CASSGTGFSYEQYF
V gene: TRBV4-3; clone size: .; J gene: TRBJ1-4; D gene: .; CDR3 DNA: TGCGCCAGCAGCCAATTTACGGTGAAGGCTGAAAAACTGTTTTTT; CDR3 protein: CASSQFTVKAEKLFF
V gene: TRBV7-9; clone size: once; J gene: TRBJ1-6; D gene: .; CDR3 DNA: TGTGCCAGCAGCTTAAAAACAGGCGTCCTCCACTTT; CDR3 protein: CASSLKTGVLHF
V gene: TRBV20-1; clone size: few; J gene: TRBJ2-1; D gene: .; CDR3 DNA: TGCAGTGCTAGGGGGGTTTGGGGGGGGCAACGCGAGCAGTTCTTC; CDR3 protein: CSARGVWGGQREQFF
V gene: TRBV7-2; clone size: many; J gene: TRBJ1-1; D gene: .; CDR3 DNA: TGTGCCAGCAGCCGGGCCCTAAACACTGAAGCTTTCTTT; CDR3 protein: CASSRALNTEAFF
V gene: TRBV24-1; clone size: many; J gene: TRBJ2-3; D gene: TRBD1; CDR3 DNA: TGTGCCACCAGTGATTTGCGGGGGACAGGGGGCACAGATACGCAGTATTTT; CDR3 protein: CATSDLRGTGGTDTQYF
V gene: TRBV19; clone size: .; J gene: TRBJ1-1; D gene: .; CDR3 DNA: TGTGCCAGTAGTATATTTCAGAGGAACACTGAAGCTTTCTTT; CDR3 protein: CASSIFQRNTEAFF
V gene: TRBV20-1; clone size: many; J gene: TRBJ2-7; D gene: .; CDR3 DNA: TGCAGTGCTAGAGCGTGGAGTCGGCTCGAGCAGTACTTC; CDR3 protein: CSARAWSRLEQYF
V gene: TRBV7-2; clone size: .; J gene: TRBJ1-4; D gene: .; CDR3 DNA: TGTGCCAGCAGCTTAGCGGGGGGATTCCCTAATGAAAAACTGTTTTTT; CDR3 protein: CASSLAGGFPNEKLFF
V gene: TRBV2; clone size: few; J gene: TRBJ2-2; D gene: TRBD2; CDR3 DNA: TGTGCCAGCAGTGCGCTAGCGGGTACCGGGGAGCTGTTTTTT; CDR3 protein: CASSALAGTGELFF
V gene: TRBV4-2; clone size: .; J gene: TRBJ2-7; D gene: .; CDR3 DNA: TGTGCCAGCAGCCAAGGGGAAGGGACCGTTACCTACGAGCAGTACTTC; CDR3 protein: CASSQGEGTVTYEQYF
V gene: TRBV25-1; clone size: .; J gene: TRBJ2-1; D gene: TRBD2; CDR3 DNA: TGTGCCAGCAGTGAGACTAGCGGGGGCGCCTACAATGAGCAGTTCTTC; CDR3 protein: CASSETSGGAYNEQFF
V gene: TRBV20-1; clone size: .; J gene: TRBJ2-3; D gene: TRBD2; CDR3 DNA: TGCAGTGCTAGGACTAGCGGGGGGTTGGGGGATACGCAGTATTTT; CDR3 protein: CSARTSGGLGDTQYF
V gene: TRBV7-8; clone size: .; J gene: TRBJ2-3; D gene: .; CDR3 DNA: TGTGCCAGCAGGTCGACAGTAAGCACAGATACGCAGTATTTT; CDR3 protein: CASRSTVSTDTQYF
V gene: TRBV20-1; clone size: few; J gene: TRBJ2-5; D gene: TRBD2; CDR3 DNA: TGCAGTGCTAGAGATCGGGGGGTCCCAGAGACCCAGTACTTC; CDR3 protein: CSARDRGVPETQYF
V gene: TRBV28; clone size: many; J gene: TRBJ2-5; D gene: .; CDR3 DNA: TGTGCCAGCAGAGGACAGAGGGAGACCCAGTACTTC; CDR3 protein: CASRGQRETQYF
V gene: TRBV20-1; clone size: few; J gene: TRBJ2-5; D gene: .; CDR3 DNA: TGCAGTGCTGAACCGGCTGCCGAGACCCAGTACTTC; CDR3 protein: CSAEPAAETQYF
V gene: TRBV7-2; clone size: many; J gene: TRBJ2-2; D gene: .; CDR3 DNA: TGTGCCAGCAGCTCATACAGAGCCGGGGAGCTGTTTTTT; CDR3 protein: CASSSYRAGELFF
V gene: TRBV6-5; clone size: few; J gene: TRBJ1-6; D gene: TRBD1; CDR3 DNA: TGTGCCAGCAGTTACTCGGGGACAGGCCCATCACCCCTCCACTTT; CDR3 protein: CASSYSGTGPSPLHF
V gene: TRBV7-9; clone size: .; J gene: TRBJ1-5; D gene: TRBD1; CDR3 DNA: TGTGCCAGCAGCCGGGACAGTAGTAAGCCCCAGCATTTT; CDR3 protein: CASSRDSSKPQHF
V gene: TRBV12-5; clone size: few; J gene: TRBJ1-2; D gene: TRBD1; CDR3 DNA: TGTGCTAGTGGTAGGGAAGCGGGACAGCTCTATGGCTACACCTTC; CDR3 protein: CASGREAGQLYGYTF
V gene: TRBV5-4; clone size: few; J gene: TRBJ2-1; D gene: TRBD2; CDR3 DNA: TGTGCCAGCAGCTTTGGGACTAGCTTAAACAATGAGCAGTTCTTC; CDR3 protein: CASSFGTSLNNEQFF
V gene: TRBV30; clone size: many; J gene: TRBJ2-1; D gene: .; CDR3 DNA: TGTGCCTGGAGTGTACGCAATGAGCAGTTCTTC; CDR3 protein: CAWSVRNEQFF
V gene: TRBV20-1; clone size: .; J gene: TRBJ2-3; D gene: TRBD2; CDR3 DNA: TGCAGTGCTCGGATAGCGGGGGCCGGCACAGATACGCAGTATTTT; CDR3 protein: CSARIAGAGTDTQYF
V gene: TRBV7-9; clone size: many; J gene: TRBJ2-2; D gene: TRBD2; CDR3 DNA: TGTGCCAGCATCATGACTAGCGGGGGCACCGGGGAGCTGTTTTTT; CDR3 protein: CASIMTSGGTGELFF
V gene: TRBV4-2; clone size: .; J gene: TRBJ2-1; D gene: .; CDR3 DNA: TGTGCCAGCAGCCCCGGGGGACTGTACAATGAGCAGTTCTTC; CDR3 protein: CASSPGGLYNEQFF
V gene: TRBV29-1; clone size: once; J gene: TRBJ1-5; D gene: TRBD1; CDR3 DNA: TGCAGCGCGGAGACAGGGAACAATCAGCCCCAGCATTTT; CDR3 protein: CSAETGNNQPQHF
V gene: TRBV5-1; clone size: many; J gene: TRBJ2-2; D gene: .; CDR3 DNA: TGCGCCAGCAATGTGGCCGGGGAGCTGTTTTTT; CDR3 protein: CASNVAGELFF
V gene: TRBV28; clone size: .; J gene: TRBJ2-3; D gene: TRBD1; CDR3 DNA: TGTGCCAGCAGCAGACCGGGACAGGGTGGCACAGATACGCAGTATTTT; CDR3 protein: CASSRPGQGGTDTQYF
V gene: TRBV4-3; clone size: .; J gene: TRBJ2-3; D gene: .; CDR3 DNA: TGCGCCAGCAGCCAAGAAAGCAGGCAGGGCGATACGCAGTATTTT; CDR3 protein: CASSQESRQGDTQYF
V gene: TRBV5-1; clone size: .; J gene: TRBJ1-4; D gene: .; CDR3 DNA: TGCGCCAGCAGCTTGGCCCAGGGTGGGGAAAAACTGTTTTTT; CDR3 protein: CASSLAQGGEKLFF
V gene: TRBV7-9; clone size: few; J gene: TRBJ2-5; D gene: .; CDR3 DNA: TGTGCCAGCAGCTTACTACGGACTACCCCCGCCAAAGAGACCCAGTACTTC; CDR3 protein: CASSLLRTTPAKETQYF
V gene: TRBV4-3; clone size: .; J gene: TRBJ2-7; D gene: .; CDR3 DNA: TGCGCCAGCAGCCCGAATGGATACGAGCAGTACTTC; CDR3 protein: CASSPNGYEQYF
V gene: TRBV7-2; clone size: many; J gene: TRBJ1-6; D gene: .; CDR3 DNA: TGTGCCAGCAGCTTATTCCCCAGGGACTCACCCCTCCACTTT; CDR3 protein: CASSLFPRDSPLHF
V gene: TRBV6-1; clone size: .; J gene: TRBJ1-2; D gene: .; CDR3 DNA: TGTGCCAGCAGCCGGGACATATCTATCCCCCCTCGCACCTTC; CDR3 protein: CASSRDISIPPRTF
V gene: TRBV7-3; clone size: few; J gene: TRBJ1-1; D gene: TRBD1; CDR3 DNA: TGTGCCAGCAGCTTAAGGGGCCAGGGGGTTACTGAAGCTTTCTTT; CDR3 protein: CASSLRGQGVTEAFF
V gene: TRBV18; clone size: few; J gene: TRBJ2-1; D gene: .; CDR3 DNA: TGTGCCAGCTCACCCGTGGGGGGGGCCGACAATGAGCAGTTCTTC; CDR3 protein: CASSPVGGADNEQFF
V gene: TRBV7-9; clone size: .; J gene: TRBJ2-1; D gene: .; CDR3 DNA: TGTGCCAGCAGCACCAGACAGGCCCCTTACAATGAGCAGTTCTTC; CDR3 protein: CASSTRQAPYNEQFF
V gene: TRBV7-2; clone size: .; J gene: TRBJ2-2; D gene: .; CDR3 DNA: TGTGCCAGCAGCTTTCGGGCCGGGGAGCTGTTTTTT; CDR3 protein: CASSFRAGELFF
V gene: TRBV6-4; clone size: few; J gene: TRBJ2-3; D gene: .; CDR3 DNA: TGTGCCAGCAGTGAAGAGGGGGGGCCAGATACGCAGTATTTT; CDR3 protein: CASSEEGGPDTQYF
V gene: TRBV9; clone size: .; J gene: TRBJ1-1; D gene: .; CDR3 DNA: TGTGCCAGCAGCGCTAGCCCAACAGGCGAAGCTTTCTTT; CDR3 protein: CASSASPTGEAFF
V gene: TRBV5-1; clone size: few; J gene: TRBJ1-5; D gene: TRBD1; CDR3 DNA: TGCGCCAGCAGCAGAAGACAGGGGGAAATTAATCAGCCCCAGCATTTT; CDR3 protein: CASSRRQGEINQPQHF
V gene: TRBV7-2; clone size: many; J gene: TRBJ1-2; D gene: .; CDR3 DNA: TGTGCCAGCGCAAGGGCCAACTATGGCTACACCTTC; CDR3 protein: CASARANYGYTF
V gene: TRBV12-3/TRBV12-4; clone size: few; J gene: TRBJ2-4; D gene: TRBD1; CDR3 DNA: TGTGCCAGCAGTCTGACAGGGGTTGCCATTCAGTACTTC; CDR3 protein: CASSLTGVAIQYF
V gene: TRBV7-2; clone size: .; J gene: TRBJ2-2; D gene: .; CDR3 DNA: TGTGCCAGCAGCTTAACCAGGGTTACCGGGGAGCTGTTTTTT; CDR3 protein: CASSLTRVTGELFF
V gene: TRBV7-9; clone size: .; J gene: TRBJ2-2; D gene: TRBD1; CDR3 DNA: TGTGCCAGCAGCTTACGACAGGGGCAAACCGGGGAGCTGTTTTTT; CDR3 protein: CASSLRQGQTGELFF
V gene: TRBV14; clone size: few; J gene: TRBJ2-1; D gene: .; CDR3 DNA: TGTGCCAGCAGCCAAGAACCGGGGGCATCTTCTTCCTCCTACAATGAGCAGTTCTTC; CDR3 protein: CASSQEPGASSSSYNEQFF
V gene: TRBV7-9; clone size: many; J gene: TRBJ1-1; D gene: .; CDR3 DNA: TGTGCCACGGACAGACTTCAGAACACTGAAGCTTTCTTT; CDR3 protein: CATDRLQNTEAFF
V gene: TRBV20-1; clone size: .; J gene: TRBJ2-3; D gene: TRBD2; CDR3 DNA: TGCAGTGCAACCGGGACTAGCGGGGGAACCTTATACACAGATACGCAGTATTTT; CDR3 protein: CSATGTSGGTLYTDTQYF
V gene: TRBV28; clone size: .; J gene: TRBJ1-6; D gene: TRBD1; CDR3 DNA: TGTGCCAGCAGTTTGCCCGACAGGGACTCATCACCCCTCCACTTT; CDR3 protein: CASSLPDRDSSPLHF
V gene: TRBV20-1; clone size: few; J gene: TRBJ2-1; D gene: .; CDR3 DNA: TGCAGTGCTAGGGTCGCGGGCTTCAGGGATGAGCAGTTCTTC; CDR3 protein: CSARVAGFRDEQFF
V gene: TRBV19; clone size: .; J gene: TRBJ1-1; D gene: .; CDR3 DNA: TGTGCCAGTAGGTTAAAGGGGGCTGAAGCTTTCTTT; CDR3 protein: CASRLKGAEAFF
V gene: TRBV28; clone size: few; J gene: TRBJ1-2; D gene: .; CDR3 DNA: TGTGCCAGCAGTACCTCTCAGCGCTATGGCTACACCTTC; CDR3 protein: CASSTSQRYGYTF
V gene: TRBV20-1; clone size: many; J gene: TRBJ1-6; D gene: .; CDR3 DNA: TGCAGTGCTAGAGTCCCATCAGGGGCGCAAAGGTCACCCCTCCACTTT; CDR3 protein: CSARVPSGAQRSPLHF
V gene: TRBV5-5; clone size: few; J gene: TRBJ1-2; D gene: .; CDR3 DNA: TGTGCCAGCAGCTTGTCGCCCGGGCGGAATATCTATGGCTACACCTTC; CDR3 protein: CASSLSPGRNIYGYTF